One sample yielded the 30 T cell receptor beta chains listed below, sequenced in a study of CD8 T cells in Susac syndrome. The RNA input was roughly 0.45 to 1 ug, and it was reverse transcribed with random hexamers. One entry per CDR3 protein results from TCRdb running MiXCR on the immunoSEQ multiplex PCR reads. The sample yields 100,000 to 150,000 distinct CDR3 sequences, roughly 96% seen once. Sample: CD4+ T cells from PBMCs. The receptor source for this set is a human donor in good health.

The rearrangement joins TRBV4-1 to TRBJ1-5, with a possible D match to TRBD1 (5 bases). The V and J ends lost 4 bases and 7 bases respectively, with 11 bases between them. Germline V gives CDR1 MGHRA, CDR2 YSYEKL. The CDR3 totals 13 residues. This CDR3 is CASSLLGEQPQHF. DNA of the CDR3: TGCGCCAGCAGCCTCCTAGGGGAACAGCCCCAGCATTTT.

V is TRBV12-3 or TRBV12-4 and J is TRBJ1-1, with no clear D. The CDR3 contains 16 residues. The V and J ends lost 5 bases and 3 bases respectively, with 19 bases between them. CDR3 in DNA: TGTGCCAGCAGTCCCTCGGGCAAGGGAGCTGACACTGAAGCTTTCTTT. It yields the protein CASSPSGKGADTEAFF.

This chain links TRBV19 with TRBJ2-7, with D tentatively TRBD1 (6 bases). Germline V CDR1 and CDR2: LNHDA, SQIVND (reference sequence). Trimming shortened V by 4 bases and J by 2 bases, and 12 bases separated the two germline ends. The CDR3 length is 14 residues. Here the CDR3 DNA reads TGTGCCAGTAGTAGCCCAGCAGGGGCCTACGAGCAGTACTTC. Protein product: CASSSPAGAYEQYF.

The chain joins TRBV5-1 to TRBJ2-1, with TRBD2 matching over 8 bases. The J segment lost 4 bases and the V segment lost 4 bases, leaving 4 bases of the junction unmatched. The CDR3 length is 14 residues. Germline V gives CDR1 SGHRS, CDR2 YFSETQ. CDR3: CASSVAGPYNEQFF. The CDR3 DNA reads TGCGCCAGCAGCGTAGCGGGACCTTACAATGAGCAGTTCTTC.

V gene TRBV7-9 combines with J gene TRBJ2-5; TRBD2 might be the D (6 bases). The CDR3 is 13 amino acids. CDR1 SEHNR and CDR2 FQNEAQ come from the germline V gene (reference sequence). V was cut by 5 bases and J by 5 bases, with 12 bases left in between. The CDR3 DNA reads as TGTGCCAGCAGCCTAGGAGGGTGGGAGACCCAGTACTTC. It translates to CASSLGGWETQYF.

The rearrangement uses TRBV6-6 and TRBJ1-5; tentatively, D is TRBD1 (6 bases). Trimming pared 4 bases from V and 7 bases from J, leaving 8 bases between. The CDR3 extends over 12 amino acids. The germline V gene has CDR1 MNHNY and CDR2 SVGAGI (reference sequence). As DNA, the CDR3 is TGTGCCAGCAGTTTCAGGGGCCAGCCCCAGCATTTT. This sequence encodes CASSFRGQPQHF.

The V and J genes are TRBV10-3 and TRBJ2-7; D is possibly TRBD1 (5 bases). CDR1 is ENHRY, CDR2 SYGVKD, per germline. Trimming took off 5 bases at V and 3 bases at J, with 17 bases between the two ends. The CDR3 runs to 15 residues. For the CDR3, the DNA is TGTGCCATCAGTCTAGGGGTTAGCCGAGGCTACGAGCAGTACTTC. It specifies CAISLGVSRGYEQYF.

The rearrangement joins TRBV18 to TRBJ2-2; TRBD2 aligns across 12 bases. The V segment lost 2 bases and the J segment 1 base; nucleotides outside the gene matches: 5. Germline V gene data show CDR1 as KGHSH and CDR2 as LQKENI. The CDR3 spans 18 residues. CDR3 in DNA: TGTGCCAGCTCACCAAGGGGACTAGCGGGCGTGAACACCGGGGAGCTGTTTTTT. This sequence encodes CASSPRGLAGVNTGELFF.

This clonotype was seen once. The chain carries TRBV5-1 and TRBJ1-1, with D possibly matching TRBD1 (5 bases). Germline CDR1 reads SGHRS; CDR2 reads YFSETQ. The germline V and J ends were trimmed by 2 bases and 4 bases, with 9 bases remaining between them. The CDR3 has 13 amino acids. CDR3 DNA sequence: TGCGCCAGCAGCTTAGCAGGGTTCACTGAAGCTTTCTTT. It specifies CASSLAGFTEAFF.

The CDR3: CASSLDGGISYEQYF. In nucleotides, the CDR3 is TGTGCCAGCAGTTTAGACGGGGGGATTTCCTACGAGCAGTACTTC. The V gene is TRBV12-3 or TRBV12-4, the J gene TRBJ2-7; 7 bases fit TRBD2. The CDR3 contains 15 residues. The V segment lost 1 base and the J segment 1 base; nucleotides outside the gene matches: 4.

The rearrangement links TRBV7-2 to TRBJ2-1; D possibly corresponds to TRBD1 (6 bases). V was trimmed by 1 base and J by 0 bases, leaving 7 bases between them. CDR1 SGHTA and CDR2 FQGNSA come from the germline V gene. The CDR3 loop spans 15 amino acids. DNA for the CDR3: TGTGCCAGCAGCTTAGTAGGGGGCTCCTACAATGAGCAGTTCTTC. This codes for CASSLVGGSYNEQFF.

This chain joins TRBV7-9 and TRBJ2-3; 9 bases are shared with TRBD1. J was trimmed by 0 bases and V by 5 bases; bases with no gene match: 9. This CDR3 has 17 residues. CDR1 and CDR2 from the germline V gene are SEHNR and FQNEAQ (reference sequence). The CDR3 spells CASSPEGTGFSTDTQYF. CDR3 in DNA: TGTGCCAGCAGCCCCGAAGGGACAGGGTTTAGCACAGATACGCAGTATTTT.

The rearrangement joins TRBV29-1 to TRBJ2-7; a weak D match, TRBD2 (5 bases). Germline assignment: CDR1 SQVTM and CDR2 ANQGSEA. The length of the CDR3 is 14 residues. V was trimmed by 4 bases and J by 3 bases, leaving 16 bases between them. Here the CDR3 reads CSVARGGTGYEQYF. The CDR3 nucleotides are TGCAGCGTTGCCAGAGGAGGCACCGGCTACGAGCAGTACTTC.

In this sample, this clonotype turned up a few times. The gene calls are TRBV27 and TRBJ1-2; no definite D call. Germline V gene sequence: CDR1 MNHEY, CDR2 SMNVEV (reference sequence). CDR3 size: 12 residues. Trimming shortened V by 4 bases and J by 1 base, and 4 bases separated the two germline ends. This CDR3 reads CASSSFNYGYTF. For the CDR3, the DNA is TGTGCCAGCAGTTCGTTTAACTATGGCTACACCTTC.

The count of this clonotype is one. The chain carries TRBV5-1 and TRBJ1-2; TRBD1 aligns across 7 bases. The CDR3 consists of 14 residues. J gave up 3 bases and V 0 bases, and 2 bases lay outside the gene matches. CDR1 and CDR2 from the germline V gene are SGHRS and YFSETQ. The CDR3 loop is CASSLAGTDYGYTF. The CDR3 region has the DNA TGCGCCAGCAGCTTGGCCGGGACAGACTATGGCTACACCTTC.

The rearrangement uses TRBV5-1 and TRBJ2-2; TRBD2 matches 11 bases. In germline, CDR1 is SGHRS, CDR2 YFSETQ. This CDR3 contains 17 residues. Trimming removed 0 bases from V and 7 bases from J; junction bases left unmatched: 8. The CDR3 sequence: CASSLGRLAGRIGELFF. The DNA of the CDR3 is TGCGCCAGCAGCTTGGGGAGACTAGCGGGAAGGATCGGGGAGCTGTTTTTT.

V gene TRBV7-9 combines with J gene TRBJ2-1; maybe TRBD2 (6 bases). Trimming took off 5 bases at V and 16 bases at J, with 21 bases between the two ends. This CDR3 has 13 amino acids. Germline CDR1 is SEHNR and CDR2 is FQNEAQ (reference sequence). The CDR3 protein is CASSRSGGDRTFF. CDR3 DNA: TGTGCCAGCAGCCGGAGTGGAGGGGACCGTACTTTCTTC.

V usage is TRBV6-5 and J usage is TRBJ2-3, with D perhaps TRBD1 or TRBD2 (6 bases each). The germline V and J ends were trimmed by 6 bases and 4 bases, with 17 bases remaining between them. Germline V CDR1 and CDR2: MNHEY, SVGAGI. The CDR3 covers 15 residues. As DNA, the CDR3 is TGTGCCAGCAGCCTCTCCCGGGGGCCCCCAGATACGCAGTATTTT. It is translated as CASSLSRGPPDTQYF.

CDR3 loop: CASSPQVFSSYEQYF. CDR3 nucleotide sequence: TGTGCCAGCAGCCCCCAGGTCTTCAGCTCCTACGAGCAGTACTTC. The V call is TRBV7-2, the J call TRBJ2-7; D not certain. The germline gives CDR1 SGHTA, CDR2 FQGNSA. With 5 bases removed from V and 0 bases from J, the gap between germline ends came to 14 bases. This CDR3 is built from 15 residues.

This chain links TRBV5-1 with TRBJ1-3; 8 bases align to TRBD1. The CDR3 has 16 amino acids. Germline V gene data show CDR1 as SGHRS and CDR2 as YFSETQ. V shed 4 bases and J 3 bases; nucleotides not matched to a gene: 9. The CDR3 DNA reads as TGCGCCAGCAGCGACTCAGGGGGCGAATTTGGAAACACCATATATTTT. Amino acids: CASSDSGGEFGNTIYF. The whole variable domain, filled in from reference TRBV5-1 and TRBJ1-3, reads KAGVTQTPRYLIKTRGQQVTLSCSPISGHRSVSWYQQTPGQGLQFLFEYFSETQRNKGNFPGRFSGRQFSNSRSEMNVSTLELGDSALYLCASSDSGGEFGNTIYFGEGSWLTVV.

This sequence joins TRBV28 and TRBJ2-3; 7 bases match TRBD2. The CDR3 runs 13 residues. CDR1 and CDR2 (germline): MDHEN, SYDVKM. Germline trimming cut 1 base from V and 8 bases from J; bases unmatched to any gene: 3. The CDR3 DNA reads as TGTGCCAGCAGTTTATCGGCTAGCGGTACGCAGTATTTT. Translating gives CASSLSASGTQYF.

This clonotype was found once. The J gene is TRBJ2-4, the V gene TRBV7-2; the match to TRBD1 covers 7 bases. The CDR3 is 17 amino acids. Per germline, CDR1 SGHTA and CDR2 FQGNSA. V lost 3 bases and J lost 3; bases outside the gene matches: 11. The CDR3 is CASSFPTRRTGKNIQYF. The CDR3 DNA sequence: TGTGCCAGCAGCTTCCCGACCCGTAGGACAGGCAAAAACATTCAGTACTTC.

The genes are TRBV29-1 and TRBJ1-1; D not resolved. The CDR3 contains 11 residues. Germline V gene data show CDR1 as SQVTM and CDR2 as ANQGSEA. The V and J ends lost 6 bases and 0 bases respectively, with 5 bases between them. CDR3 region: CSVQMNTEAFF. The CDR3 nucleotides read TGCAGCGTACAGATGAACACTGAAGCTTTCTTT.

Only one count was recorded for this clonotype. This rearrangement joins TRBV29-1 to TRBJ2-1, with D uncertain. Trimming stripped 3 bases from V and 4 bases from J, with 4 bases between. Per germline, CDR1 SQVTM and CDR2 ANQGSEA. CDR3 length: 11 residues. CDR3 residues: CSVDKYNEQFF. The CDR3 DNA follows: TGCAGCGTTGACAAGTACAATGAGCAGTTCTTC.

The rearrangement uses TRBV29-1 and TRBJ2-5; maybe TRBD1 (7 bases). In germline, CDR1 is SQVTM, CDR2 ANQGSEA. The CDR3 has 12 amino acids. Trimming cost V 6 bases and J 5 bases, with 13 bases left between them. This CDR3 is CSVIRGVETQYF. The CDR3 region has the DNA TGCAGCGTCATCAGGGGGGTCGAGACCCAGTACTTC.

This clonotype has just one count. CDR3 nucleotides: TGCGCCAGCAGAGAAGCGGGAGTCTACAATGAGCAGTTCTTC. Amino acid sequence: CASREAGVYNEQFF. The chain uses TRBV5-1 and TRBJ2-1; 8 bases are a match to TRBD2. V lost 5 bases, J lost 3 bases, and 4 bases stayed unmatched. The CDR3 length is 14 residues. The germline CDR1 and CDR2 sequences are SGHRS and YFSETQ.

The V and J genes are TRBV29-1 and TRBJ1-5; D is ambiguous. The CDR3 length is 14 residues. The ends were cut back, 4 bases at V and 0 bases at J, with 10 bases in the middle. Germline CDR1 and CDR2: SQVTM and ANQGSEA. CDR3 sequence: CSVGAGNSNQPQHF. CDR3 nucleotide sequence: TGCAGCGTTGGGGCAGGTAATAGCAATCAGCCCCAGCATTTT.

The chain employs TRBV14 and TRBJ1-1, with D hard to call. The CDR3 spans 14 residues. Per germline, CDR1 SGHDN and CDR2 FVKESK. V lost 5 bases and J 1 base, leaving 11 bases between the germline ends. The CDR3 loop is CASSSQTGNTEAFF. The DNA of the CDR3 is TGTGCCAGCAGCTCTCAGACCGGGAACACTGAAGCTTTCTTT.

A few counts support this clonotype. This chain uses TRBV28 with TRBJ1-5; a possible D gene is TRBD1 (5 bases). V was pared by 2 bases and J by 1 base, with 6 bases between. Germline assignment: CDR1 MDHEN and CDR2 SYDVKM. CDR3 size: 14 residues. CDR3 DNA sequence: TGTGCCAGCAGTTTAGGGGGAAGCAATCAGCCCCAGCATTTT. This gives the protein CASSLGGSNQPQHF. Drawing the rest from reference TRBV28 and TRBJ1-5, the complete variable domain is DVKVTQSSRYLVKRTGEKVFLECVQDMDHENMFWYRQDPGLGLRLIYFSYDVKMKEKGDIPEGYSVSREKKERFSLILESASTNQTSMYLCASSLGGSNQPQHFGDGTRLSIL.

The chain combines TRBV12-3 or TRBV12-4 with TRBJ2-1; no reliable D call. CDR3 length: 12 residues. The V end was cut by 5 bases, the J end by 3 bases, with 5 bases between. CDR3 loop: CASSPLYNEQFF. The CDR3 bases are TGTGCCAGCAGTCCGCTCTACAATGAGCAGTTCTTC.